This is a list of T cell receptor beta chains from one sample in a study of blood T cell repertoires in COVID-19. Only in-frame clones appear in the TCRdb table, and some are missing; sequencing was by immunoSEQ multiplex PCR. The repertoire includes about 120,000 clones, 80% to 90% of them detected once, and 9% to 14% sits in the top ten. Material for sequencing was peripheral blood. These receptors all stem from a human donor in a cohort sampled during active COVID-19. Each CDR3 is given with its conserved first and last residue. The D gene is left open where the match is weak. The size entry is marked missing in some rows and otherwise reads once, few, many or a size class.

d_gene	v_gene	abundance	j_gene	CDR3aa	CDR3nt
TRBD1	TRBV6-1	many	TRBJ1-2	CASSETGQGLGYTF	TGTGCCAGCAGTGAGACGGGACAGGGGTTAGGCTACACCTTC
-	TRBV28	-	TRBJ1-1	CASRLRGFTEAFF	TGTGCCAGCAGGCTCAGGGGATTTACTGAAGCTTTCTTT
-	TRBV3-1/TRBV3-2	few	TRBJ1-6	CASSQDMNSPLHF	TGTGCCAGCAGCCAAGATATGAATTCACCCCTCCACTTT
-	TRBV2	-	TRBJ2-7	CASSGLEGALPYEQYF	TGTGCCAGCAGTGGGCTGGAGGGGGCGTTACCCTACGAGCAGTACTTC
TRBD1	TRBV19	-	TRBJ2-7	CASSISAGTVIDEQYF	TGTGCCAGTAGTATCTCGGCCGGGACAGTAATCGACGAGCAGTACTTC
TRBD1	TRBV28	-	TRBJ1-2	CASSLFIWDRIVPSF	TGTGCCAGCAGTTTATTTATCTGGGACAGGATCGTCCCCTCCTTC
-	TRBV6-2/TRBV6-3	once	TRBJ1-2	CASSYQGYGYTF	TGTGCCAGCAGTTACCAGGGTTATGGCTACACCTTC
-	TRBV5-4	few	TRBJ1-1	CASSTADRNTEAFF	TGTGCCAGCAGCACCGCGGACAGAAACACTGAAGCTTTCTTT
TRBD1	TRBV3-1/TRBV3-2	-	TRBJ1-6	CASSQFSGGERNSPLHF	TGTGCCAGCAGCCAATTTTCAGGGGGAGAGAGGAATTCACCCCTCCACTTT
-	TRBV24-1	-	TRBJ2-7	CATSDYNYEQYF	TGTGCCACCAGTGATTACAACTACGAGCAGTACTTC
TRBD2	TRBV4-1	-	TRBJ2-5	CASSQVGTSGVQETQYF	TGCGCCAGCAGCCAAGTTGGGACTAGCGGGGTCCAAGAGACCCAGTACTTC
TRBD1	TRBV5-6	few	TRBJ1-2	CASRTGQGPYGYTF	TGTGCCAGCAGAACCGGACAGGGTCCCTACGGCTACACCTTC
-	TRBV3-1/TRBV3-2	-	TRBJ1-6	CASSQNTGPLHF	TGTGCCAGCAGCCAAAATACGGGACCCCTCCACTTT
TRBD1	TRBV6-6	-	TRBJ2-7	CASSPRGRFEQYF	TGTGCCAGCAGTCCCAGGGGGAGATTCGAGCAGTACTTC
TRBD1	TRBV30	-	TRBJ2-7	CAWTGTDAYEQYF	TGTGCCTGGACCGGGACAGACGCCTACGAGCAGTACTTC
-	TRBV23-1	-	TRBJ2-4	CVEPGFLAKNIQYF	TGCGTCGAACCAGGCTTCCTAGCCAAAAACATTCAGTACTTC
TRBD1	TRBV10-2	-	TRBJ1-1	CASSGQASAFF	TGCGCCAGCAGCGGACAGGCCAGTGCTTTCTTT
TRBD2	TRBV5-1	-	TRBJ2-5	CASSLTSGGARETQYF	TGCGCCAGCAGCTTAACTAGCGGGGGGGCTCGAGAGACCCAGTACTTC
TRBD2	TRBV4-1	-	TRBJ2-4	CASSLRWGIGLAGGMENIQYF	TGCGCCAGCAGCCTAAGATGGGGAATTGGACTAGCGGGGGGAATGGAAAACATTCAGTACTTC
TRBD2	TRBV12-3/TRBV12-4	once	TRBJ2-7	CASSFRGGPKYF	TGTGCCAGCAGTTTTCGGGGGGGGCCGAAGTACTTC
-	TRBV2	-	TRBJ1-1	CASSPLLSGNTEAFF	TGTGCCAGCAGTCCTTTGTTATCGGGAAACACTGAAGCTTTCTTT
-	TRBV12-3/TRBV12-4	few	TRBJ1-2	CASSLDKNYGYTF	TGTGCCAGCAGTTTGGACAAGAACTATGGCTACACCTTC
TRBD1	TRBV4-2	-	TRBJ2-7	CASSQNFGTAYEQYF	TGTGCCAGCAGCCAAAATTTCGGGACAGCCTACGAGCAGTACTTC
-	TRBV19	-	TRBJ2-7	CASSITWTESYEQYF	TGTGCCAGTAGTATCACATGGACAGAATCCTACGAGCAGTACTTC
TRBD2	TRBV7-7	-	TRBJ2-3	CASSLGLADTDTQYF	TGTGCTAGCAGCTTAGGGCTAGCGGACACAGATACGCAGTATTTT
-	TRBV6-5	-	TRBJ1-2	CASRGPGSGYGYTF	TGTGCCAGCAGAGGCCCGGGAAGCGGCTATGGCTACACCTTC
-	TRBV2	-	TRBJ2-2	CASSARSGELFF	TGTGCCAGCAGTGCCCGGAGCGGGGAGCTGTTTTTT
-	TRBV10-3	-	TRBJ1-1	CAISESKDSLTEAFF	TGTGCCATCAGTGAGTCGAAGGACAGCCTAACTGAAGCTTTCTTT
-	TRBV5-1	-	TRBJ2-5	CASSFGQGGETQYF	TGCGCCAGCAGCTTCGGGCAGGGTGGGGAGACCCAGTACTTC
-	TRBV6-1	-	TRBJ1-4	CASSDTAGEFGEKLFF	TGTGCCAGCAGTGATACGGCAGGGGAGTTTGGGGAAAAACTGTTTTTT
TRBD2	TRBV5-1	-	TRBJ2-3	CASSQTSGGANTQYF	TGCGCCAGCAGCCAGACTAGCGGGGGGGCAAATACGCAGTATTTT
-	TRBV7-2	-	TRBJ1-1	CASTPMGAGNTEAFF	TGTGCCAGCACCCCAATGGGGGCGGGGAACACTGAAGCTTTCTTT
-	TRBV7-2	-	TRBJ2-3	CASIHSQGPDTQYF	TGTGCCAGCATCCATTCACAGGGTCCAGATACGCAGTATTTT
TRBD1	TRBV18	-	TRBJ1-2	CASSKEGAVVGYTF	TGTGCCAGCTCAAAGGAGGGGGCGGTCGTTGGCTACACCTTC
-	TRBV29-1	-	TRBJ1-1	CSGEDYVLGTEAFF	TGCAGCGGTGAGGACTACGTATTAGGCACTGAAGCTTTCTTT
TRBD2	TRBV7-2	-	TRBJ2-3	CASSFASGGTTDTQYF	TGTGCCAGCAGCTTCGCTAGCGGGGGTACCACAGATACGCAGTATTTT
TRBD1	TRBV5-6	-	TRBJ2-7	CASSPAMGQGDSYEQYF	TGTGCCAGCAGCCCTGCTATGGGACAGGGAGACTCCTACGAGCAGTACTTC
TRBD1	TRBV7-9	once	TRBJ1-4	CASSPQGVGEKLFF	TGTGCCAGCAGCCCGCAGGGGGTGGGAGAAAAACTGTTTTTT
-	TRBV28	-	TRBJ2-5	CASSTSTNQLRETQYF	TGTGCCAGCAGCACGAGCACCAATCAACTCCGGGAGACCCAGTACTTC
-	TRBV6-1	-	TRBJ2-6	CASSEGRYVGANVLTF	TGTGCCAGCAGTGAAGGCAGGTACGTTGGGGCCAACGTCCTGACTTTC
-	TRBV5-6	few	TRBJ2-7	CASSWGEEQYF	TGTGCCAGCAGCTGGGGGGAGGAGCAGTACTTC
-	TRBV3-1/TRBV3-2	-	TRBJ2-5	CASSQGEAQYF	TGTGCCAGCAGCCAAGGTGAGGCCCAGTACTTC
-	TRBV15	-	TRBJ2-7	CATSRVGHAEQYF	TGTGCCACCAGCAGAGTGGGACATGCGGAGCAGTACTTC
TRBD2	TRBV19	-	TRBJ2-7	CASSPREGEQYF	TGTGCCAGTAGTCCCCGGGAGGGCGAACAGTACTTC
TRBD1	TRBV7-2	-	TRBJ2-5	CASSSPGATGVGETQYF	TGTGCCAGCAGCTCACCTGGGGCTACAGGGGTGGGAGAGACCCAGTACTTC
TRBD1	TRBV2	-	TRBJ2-5	CASSDIGTEETQYF	TGTGCCAGCAGTGATATCGGGACAGAGGAGACCCAGTACTTC
-	TRBV5-1	-	TRBJ2-3	CASSLVPGPADTQYF	TGCGCCAGCAGCTTGGTTCCAGGGCCGGCAGATACGCAGTATTTT
-	TRBV10-3	-	TRBJ2-7	CAISEDTYEQYF	TGTGCCATCAGTGAGGACACATACGAGCAGTACTTC
TRBD2	TRBV7-2	-	TRBJ2-1	CASSLAALAREQFF	TGTGCCAGCAGCTTAGCGGCACTAGCGCGAGAGCAGTTCTTC
TRBD1	TRBV4-1	-	TRBJ1-2	CASSQRQGAGYGYTF	TGCGCCAGCAGCCAGAGACAGGGGGCTGGGTATGGCTACACCTTC
TRBD1	TRBV3-1/TRBV3-2	-	TRBJ2-7	CASHGQGSHEQYF	TGTGCCAGCCACGGACAGGGTTCGCACGAGCAGTACTTC
TRBD1	TRBV28	few	TRBJ2-7	CASRSLTGSVSYEQYF	TGTGCCAGCAGATCTTTGACAGGGTCGGTCTCCTACGAGCAGTACTTC
-	TRBV11-2	-	TRBJ1-6	CASSLDPQGNSPLHF	TGTGCCAGCAGCTTAGATCCACAGGGCAATTCACCCCTCCACTTT
TRBD2	TRBV5-3	once	TRBJ2-3	CARSGTSGGATDTQYF	TGTGCCAGAAGCGGGACTAGCGGGGGGGCCACAGATACGCAGTATTTT